The next 15 T cell receptor beta chains were all read from a single sample in a study of identifying expanded T cells in peripheral blood. This table comes from immunoSEQ multiplex PCR, and its TCRdb copy is limited to in-frame clones, with some not included. The table shows about 91,000 clones, with roughly 90% occurring only once. The specimen was blood. The receptors here all came from a person aged 18 to 70 in good health.

This rearrangement joins TRBV19 to TRBJ2-7; D not resolved. The germline CDR1 and CDR2 sequences are LNHDA and SQIVND (reference sequence). V dropped 5 bases and J dropped 6 bases, with 14 bases sitting between them. The CDR3 spans 13 residues. The DNA for the CDR3 is TGTGCCAGTAGTCCTACCTTGGTCTCCGAGCAGTACTTC. As protein: CASSPTLVSEQYF.

The chain links TRBV5-6 to TRBJ2-2, with D tentatively TRBD2 (5 bases). Germline loops: CDR1 SGHDT, CDR2 YYEEEE. Between the trimmed V and J ends, which lost 7 bases and 0 bases, there was a span of 16 bases. The CDR3 loop spans 16 amino acids. The CDR3 nucleotides are TGTGCCAGCCAGTTTTATGGTAGCGCGAACACCGGGGAGCTGTTTTTT. Its translation: CASQFYGSANTGELFF. Drawing the rest from reference TRBV5-6 and TRBJ2-2, the complete variable domain is DAGVTQSPTHLIKTRGQQVTLRCSPKSGHDTVSWYQQALGQGPQFIFQYYEEEERQRGNFPDRFSGHQFPNYSSELNVNALLLGDSALYLCASQFYGSANTGELFFGEGSRLTVL.

The chain is built from TRBV12-5 and TRBJ2-5; D ambiguous. Trimming shortened V by 6 bases and J by 1 base, and 9 bases separated the two germline ends. Per the germline V gene, CDR1 is LGHNT and CDR2 is FRNRAP. This CDR3 region has 13 residues. The CDR3 DNA is TGTGCTAGTGGCCACTCGGGCCAAGAGACCCAGTACTTC. This sequence encodes CASGHSGQETQYF.

The rearrangement joins TRBV25-1 to TRBJ1-2, with D maybe TRBD1 (6 bases). V gave up 5 bases and J gave up 8 bases, with 15 bases separating them. CDR1 is MGHDK and CDR2 is SYGVNS in the germline V gene. The CDR3 loop spans 13 amino acids. CDR3 amino acids: CASSRSTGDGYTF. As DNA, the CDR3 is TGTGCCAGCAGTCGTTCGACAGGTGACGGCTACACCTTC.

In regard to this clone: An end of the junction does not agree with germline; a read error may underlie this. The rearrangement uses TRBV28 and TRBJ2-7, with D tentatively TRBD1 (6 bases). CDR1 and CDR2 from the germline V gene are MDHEN and SYDVKM. The CDR3 loop spans 15 amino acids. The CDR3 loop reads CASSITGSGSSEQYF. The CDR3 DNA sequence: TGTGCCAGCAGTATCACAGGGTCTGGATCCTCCGAGCAGTACTTC.

This clone has more than one count but fewer than ten. The chain combines TRBV4-2 with TRBJ1-5; a possible D gene is TRBD1 (5 bases). Looked up from germline, CDR1 is LGHNA and CDR2 is YNFKEQ. This CDR3 has 13 amino acids. V was cut by 3 bases and J by 5 bases, with 8 bases left in between. The CDR3 DNA sequence: TGTGCCAGCAGCCAGACCAGGGATCAGCCCCAGCATTTT. Its translation is CASSQTRDQPQHF.

The V call is TRBV4-2, the J call TRBJ2-2, with D unresolved. The CDR3 consists of 15 residues. Germline V lookup: CDR1 LGHNA, CDR2 YNFKEQ. The ends were cut back, 0 bases at V and 1 base at J, with 6 bases in the middle. Here the CDR3 reads CASSQERLNTGELFF. The CDR3 DNA reads TGTGCCAGCAGCCAAGAGCGACTGAACACCGGGGAGCTGTTTTTT.

The gene calls are TRBV19 and TRBJ2-7, with unresolved D. Germline values: CDR1 LNHDA, CDR2 SQIVND (reference sequence). The CDR3 covers 13 residues. Trimming shortened V by 6 bases and J by 4 bases, and 13 bases separated the two germline ends. CDR3 in DNA: TGTGCCAGTAGCAATTTAGAAGGGTACGAGCAGTACTTC. Translation gives CASSNLEGYEQYF. The entire variable domain, with the rest obtained from reference TRBV19 and TRBJ2-7, is as follows: DGGITQSPKYLFRKEGQNVTLSCEQNLNHDAMYWYRQDPGQGLRLIYYSQIVNDFQKGDIAEGYSVSREKKESFPLTVTSAQKNPTAFYLCASSNLEGYEQYFGPGTRLTVT.

The chain couples TRBV2 to TRBJ1-4; 7 bases align to TRBD1. CDR1 SNHLY and CDR2 FYNNEI come from the germline V gene. The trim removed 5 bases at V and 8 bases at J, leaving 11 bases unmatched. This CDR3 spans 15 amino acids. This CDR3 is CASSPYPGGGEKLFF. CDR3 bases: TGTGCCAGCAGTCCTTACCCAGGGGGTGGCGAAAAACTGTTTTTT.

The rearrangement joins TRBV27 to TRBJ2-1, with 11 bases aligning to TRBD2. This CDR3 spans 16 amino acids. In germline, CDR1 is MNHEY, CDR2 SMNVEV (reference sequence). J gave up 7 bases and V 4 bases, and 9 bases lay outside the gene matches. CDR3 in DNA: TGTGCCAGCAGTTCCCCGGGACTAGCGGAGGGTAATGAGCAGTTCTTC. Its translation: CASSSPGLAEGNEQFF.

V gene TRBV18 combines with J gene TRBJ2-5, with D possibly matching TRBD2 (6 bases). V dropped 3 bases and J dropped 7 bases, with 18 bases sitting between them. Germline V gene sequence: CDR1 KGHSH, CDR2 LQKENI. The CDR3 length is 15 residues. The CDR3 nucleotides are TGTGCCAGCTCACCTGCGGGACGCGCCCCCGGGACCCAGTACTTC. It specifies CASSPAGRAPGTQYF. Based on the CDR3 plus reference TRBV18 and TRBJ2-5, the full variable domain is NAGVMQNPRHLVRRRGQEARLRCSPMKGHSHVYWYRQLPEEGLKFMVYLQKENIIDESGMPKERFSAEFPKEGPSILRIQQVVRGDSAAYFCASSPAGRAPGTQYFGPGTRLLVL.

This sequence joins TRBV28 and TRBJ1-4; D remains ambiguous. V was shortened by 7 bases and J by 5 bases, with 11 bases between the two germline ends. The germline V gene encodes CDR1 MDHEN and CDR2 SYDVKM. The CDR3 contains 13 residues. The CDR3 here is CASNPDPNEKLFF. The CDR3 coding sequence is TGTGCCAGCAATCCCGACCCGAATGAAAAACTGTTTTTT.

The chain employs TRBV13 and TRBJ1-1; 7 bases map to TRBD1. The V and J ends lost 1 base and 4 bases, in that order; junction bases with no gene match: 6. Per the germline V gene, CDR1 is PRHDT and CDR2 is FYEKMQ (reference sequence). The CDR3 loop spans 15 amino acids. CDR3 sequence reads: CASSLAAGGGTEAFF. The CDR3 DNA reads TGTGCCAGCAGCTTAGCGGCAGGGGGTGGCACTGAAGCTTTCTTT.

The rearrangement uses TRBV5-1 and TRBJ1-2; D gene unclear. This CDR3 has 12 amino acids. Trimming shortened V by 4 bases and J by 5 bases, and 9 bases separated the two germline ends. The germline V gene has CDR1 SGHRS and CDR2 YFSETQ. CDR3 loop: CASSPGLYGYTF. The DNA for the CDR3 is TGCGCCAGCAGCCCCGGGCTGTATGGCTACACCTTC.

The J gene is TRBJ2-2, the V gene TRBV9, with D perhaps matching TRBD2 (7 bases). Trimming took 0 bases from V and 0 from J, leaving 12 bases between them. Germline-derived CDR1 and CDR2 are SGDLS and YYNGEE. The CDR3 is 17 residues long. The CDR3 sequence is CASSVAGGATNTGELFF. CDR3 coding DNA: TGTGCCAGCAGCGTAGCGGGGGGCGCGACGAACACCGGGGAGCTGTTTTTT.